This TCR beta chain was sequenced during a study of blood T cell repertoires in COVID-19. The wider study: Samples taken during acute and convalescent COVID-19 were collected in the United States, Italy and Spain.

Germline lookup yields CDR1 LGHDT and CDR2 YNNKEL (reference sequence). Trimming took off 1 base at V and 6 bases at J, with 13 bases between the two ends. This CDR3 has 14 residues. Measured with immunoSEQ multiplex PCR; TCRdb has only the in-frame clones, and not every one. There are a few hundred thousand clones in the sample; around 90% occur only once, and 10% lies in the top ten. The sample consisted of peripheral blood. The chain joins TRBV3-1 (or the pseudogene TRBV3-2) to TRBJ2-7; possibly TRBD1 for D (5 bases). The clonotype originates from an older woman with COVID-19, enrolled during active disease. CDR3 nucleotides: TGTGCCAGCAGCCAAGGGGTAGGGGTACTCGAGCAGTACTTC. This codes for CASSQGVGVLEQYF.